This T cell receptor (beta chain) is from a study of cytomegalovirus exposure and HLA in healthy donors. Study-wide points: Investigators reported fewer than 200 TCR beta chains as tied to cytomegalovirus. Most TCR sequences were seen very rarely across donors, but some public TCRs occurred in many.

Generated by immunoSEQ multiplex PCR, the TCRdb table keeps only in-frame clones and is missing some. This sample has about 250,000 clones, with more than 85% found just once. CDR1 and CDR2 from the germline V gene are MDHEN and SYDVKM. V lost 2 bases, J lost 4 bases, and 8 bases lay in between. The CDR3 sequence is 13 residues long. As for this clone: Its antigen remains unidentified.

The gene calls are TRBV28 and TRBJ1-2; D call uncertain. Sequences were obtained from PBMCs. This sequence was found in a man aged 18-30 years in good health and CMV-seropositive. CDR3 sequence: CASSLDTLYGYTF. CDR3 bases: TGTGCCAGCAGTTTAGACACGCTCTATGGCTACACCTTC.